The present entry profiles one TCR beta chain with its context. What it binds is unknown. Primers included in the PCR were 60 Vbeta and 13 Jbeta primers. Some clones are missing from TCRdb's copy, which holds only in-frame ones; the method was immunoSEQ multiplex PCR. Among around 140,000 clones listed, 75% to 85% were seen once. The junction had 1 base not matched to a gene; V was cut back by 7 bases and J by 3 bases. The length of the CDR3 is 13 residues. Per germline, CDR1 SGHDT and CDR2 YYEEEE. This specimen comes from a study of cytomegalovirus exposure and HLA in healthy donors. Background on the study: Membership in the Caucasian-associated ancestry cluster was found for 81% of around 380 genotyped donors.

General observations from the study: The study recorded 160 or so TCR beta chains that were cytomegalovirus-associated.

Healthy donors of bone marrow made up the group. Material for sequencing was PBMCs. This TCR came from a man aged 35 to 55 in good health and CMV-seronegative. The rearrangement links TRBV5-6 to TRBJ1-5; TRBD1 matches at 10 bases. CDR3 sequence: CASGTGDNQPQHF. In nucleotides, the CDR3 is TGTGCCAGCGGGACAGGGGACAATCAGCCCCAGCATTTT.